This TCR beta chain is from a study of cytomegalovirus exposure and HLA in healthy donors. Libraries were prepared by immunoSEQ multiplex PCR; TCRdb keeps only in-frame clonotypes and omits some of them. The sample gives over 200,000 clones, 88% of which show up once; over 2.5% is in the top ten. Study-level points and caveats: The study labeled fewer than 200 TCR beta chains cytomegalovirus-associated. Diagnosis of cytomegalovirus status made by the classifier reportedly showed high specificity and sensitivity. Subsequent analysis found a tendency for first-cohort TCR clusters to co-occur within the 120 validation repertoires.

This clone was seen just once. Its antigen is still unknown. V was pared by 4 bases and J by 1 base, with 7 bases of the junction left unmatched. Germline loops: CDR1 SGHRS, CDR2 YFSETQ. The CDR3 totals 15 residues. The TCR sequence derives from a woman aged 18-29 years in good health and CMV-seronegative. The chain has TRBV5-1 and TRBJ1-1; 7 bases agree with TRBD1. The material sequenced was PBMCs. CDR3: CASSTNRGRNTEAFF. The CDR3 DNA is TGCGCCAGCAGCACCAACAGGGGACGGAACACTGAAGCTTTCTTT.